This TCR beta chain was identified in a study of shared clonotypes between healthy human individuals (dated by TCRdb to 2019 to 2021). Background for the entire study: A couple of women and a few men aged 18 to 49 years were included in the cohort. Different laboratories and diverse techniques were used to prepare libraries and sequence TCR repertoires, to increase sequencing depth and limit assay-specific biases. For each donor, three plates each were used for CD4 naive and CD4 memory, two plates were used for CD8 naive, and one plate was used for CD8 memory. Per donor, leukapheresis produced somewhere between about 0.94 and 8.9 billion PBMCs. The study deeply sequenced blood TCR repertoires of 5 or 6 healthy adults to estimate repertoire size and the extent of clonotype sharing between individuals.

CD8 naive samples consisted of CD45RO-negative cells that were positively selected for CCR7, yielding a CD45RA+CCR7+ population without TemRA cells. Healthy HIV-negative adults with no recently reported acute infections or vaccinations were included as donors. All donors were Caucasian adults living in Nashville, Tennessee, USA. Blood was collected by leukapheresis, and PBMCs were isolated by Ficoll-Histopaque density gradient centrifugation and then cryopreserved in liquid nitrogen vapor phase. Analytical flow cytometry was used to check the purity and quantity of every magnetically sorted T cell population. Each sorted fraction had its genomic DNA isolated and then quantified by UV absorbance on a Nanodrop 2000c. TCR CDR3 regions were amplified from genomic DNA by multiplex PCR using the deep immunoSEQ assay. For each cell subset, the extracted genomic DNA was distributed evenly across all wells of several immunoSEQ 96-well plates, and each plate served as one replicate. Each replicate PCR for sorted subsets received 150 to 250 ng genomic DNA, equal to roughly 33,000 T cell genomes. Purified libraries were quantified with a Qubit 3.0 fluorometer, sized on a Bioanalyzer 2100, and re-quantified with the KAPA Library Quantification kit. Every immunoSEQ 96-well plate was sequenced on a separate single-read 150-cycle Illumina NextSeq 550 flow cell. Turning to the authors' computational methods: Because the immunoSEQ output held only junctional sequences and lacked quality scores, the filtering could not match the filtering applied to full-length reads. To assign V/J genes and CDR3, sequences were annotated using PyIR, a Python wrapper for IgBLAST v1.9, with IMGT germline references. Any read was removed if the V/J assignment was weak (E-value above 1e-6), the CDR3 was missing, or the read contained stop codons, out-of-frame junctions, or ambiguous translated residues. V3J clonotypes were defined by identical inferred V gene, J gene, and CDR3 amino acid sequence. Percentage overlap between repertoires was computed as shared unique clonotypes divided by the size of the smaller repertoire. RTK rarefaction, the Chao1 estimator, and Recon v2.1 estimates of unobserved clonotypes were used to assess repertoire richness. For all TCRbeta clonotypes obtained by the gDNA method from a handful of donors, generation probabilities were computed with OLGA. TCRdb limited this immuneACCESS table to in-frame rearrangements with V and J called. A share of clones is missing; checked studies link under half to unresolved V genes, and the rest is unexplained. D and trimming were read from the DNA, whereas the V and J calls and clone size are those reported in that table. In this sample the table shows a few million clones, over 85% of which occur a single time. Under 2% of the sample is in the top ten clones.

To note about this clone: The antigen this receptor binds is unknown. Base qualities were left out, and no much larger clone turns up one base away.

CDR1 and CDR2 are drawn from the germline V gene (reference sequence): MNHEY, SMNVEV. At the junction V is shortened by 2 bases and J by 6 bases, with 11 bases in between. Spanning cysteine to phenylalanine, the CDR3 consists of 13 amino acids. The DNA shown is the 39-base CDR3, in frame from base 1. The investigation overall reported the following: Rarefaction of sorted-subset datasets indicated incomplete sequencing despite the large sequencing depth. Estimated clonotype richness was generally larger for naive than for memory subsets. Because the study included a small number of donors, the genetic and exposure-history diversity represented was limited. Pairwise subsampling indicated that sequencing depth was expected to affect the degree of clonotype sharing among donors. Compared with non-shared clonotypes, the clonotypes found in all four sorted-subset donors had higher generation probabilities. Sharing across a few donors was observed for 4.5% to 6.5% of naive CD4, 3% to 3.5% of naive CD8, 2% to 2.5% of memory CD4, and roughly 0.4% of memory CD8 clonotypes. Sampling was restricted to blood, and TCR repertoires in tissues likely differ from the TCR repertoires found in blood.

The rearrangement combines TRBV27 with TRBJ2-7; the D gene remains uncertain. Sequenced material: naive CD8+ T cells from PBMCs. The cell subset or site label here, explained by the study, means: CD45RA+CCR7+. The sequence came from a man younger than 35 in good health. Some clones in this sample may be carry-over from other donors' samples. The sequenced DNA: TGTGCCAGCAGTTTAAACGGACCGGTCGAGCAGTACTTC. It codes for CASSLNGPVEQYF.